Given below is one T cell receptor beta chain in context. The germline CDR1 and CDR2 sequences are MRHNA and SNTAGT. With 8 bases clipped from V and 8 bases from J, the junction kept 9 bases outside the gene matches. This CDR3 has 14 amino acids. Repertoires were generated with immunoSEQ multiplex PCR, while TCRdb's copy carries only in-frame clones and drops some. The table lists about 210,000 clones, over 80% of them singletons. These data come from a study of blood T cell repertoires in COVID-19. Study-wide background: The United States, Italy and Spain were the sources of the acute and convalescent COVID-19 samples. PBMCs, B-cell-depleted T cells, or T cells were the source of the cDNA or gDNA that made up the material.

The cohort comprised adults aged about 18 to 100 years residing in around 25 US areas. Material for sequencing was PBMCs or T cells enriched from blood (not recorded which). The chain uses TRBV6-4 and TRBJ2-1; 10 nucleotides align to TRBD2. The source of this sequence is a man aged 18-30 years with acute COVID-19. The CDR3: CASARTSGFHEQFF. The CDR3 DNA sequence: TGTGCCAGCGCTCGGACTAGCGGCTTCCATGAGCAGTTCTTC.